This entry lists 15 T cell receptor beta chains sequenced from one sample in a study of blood T cell repertoires in COVID-19. Clones were sequenced by immunoSEQ multiplex PCR, and TCRdb holds only the in-frame ones, with some missing. Here the sample spans 250,000 to 300,000 clones, roughly 85% being singletons. Specimen: peripheral blood. The receptors derive from a man between 45 and 60 years old with active or convalescent COVID-19.

This chain uses TRBV5-1 with TRBJ1-1; TRBD1 agrees at 7 bases. The V gene's germline CDR1 is SGHRS and CDR2 YFSETQ. CDR3 length: 14 residues. V lost 1 base, J lost 3 bases, and 3 bases stayed unmatched. CDR3 DNA: TGCGCCAGCAGCTTGAGACAGGGAGACACTGAAGCTTTCTTT. This encodes CASSLRQGDTEAFF.

V is TRBV7-8 and J is TRBJ1-4; 7 bases match TRBD1. The CDR3 covers 15 residues. After removal of 8 bases from V and 7 bases from J, the junction contained 13 bases not matched to a gene. Germline V gene lookup returns CDR1 SGHVS and CDR2 FQNEAQ. DNA of the CDR3: TGTGCCAGCCGCGGACAGGAAGGGATCGGTGAAAAACTGTTTTTT. Protein product: CASRGQEGIGEKLFF.

This rearrangement joins TRBV5-1 to TRBJ1-1; a weak D match, TRBD1 (6 bases). Germline-derived CDR1 and CDR2 are SGHRS and YFSETQ. This CDR3 region has 15 residues. Trimming removed 5 bases at V and 5 bases at J, with 19 bases between. This CDR3 reads CASSWSFGTLTEAFF. CDR3 nucleotide sequence: TGCGCCAGCAGTTGGAGCTTCGGGACATTGACTGAAGCTTTCTTT.

The V and J genes are TRBV2 and TRBJ2-1; unclear D gene. In germline, CDR1 is SNHLY, CDR2 FYNNEI. The V gene lost 7 bases and the J gene lost 6 bases, with 16 bases spanning the gap. The CDR3 has 14 residues. The DNA of the CDR3 is TGTGCCAGCATACCCCCCATCGGTAGCAATGAGCAGTTCTTC. Amino acids: CASIPPIGSNEQFF.

The chain is built from TRBV9 and TRBJ2-7; 10 nucleotides match TRBD2. V was clipped by 0 bases and J by 2 bases; unmatched bases: 2. In germline, CDR1 is SGDLS, CDR2 YYNGEE. CDR3 size: 15 residues. As DNA, the CDR3 is TGTGCCAGCAGCGTAGAACTAGCGGGACCCTACGAGCAGTACTTC. It translates to CASSVELAGPYEQYF.

V and J are TRBV28 and TRBJ1-2; tentatively, D is TRBD1 (5 bases). Germline lookup yields CDR1 MDHEN and CDR2 SYDVKM. V lost 5 bases to trimming and J lost 5 bases, with 12 bases between them. This CDR3 region has 13 residues. This chain's CDR3 is CASSGGTVYGYTF. Here the CDR3 DNA reads TGTGCCAGCAGTGGGGGGACGGTGTATGGCTACACCTTC.

The gene calls are TRBV5-6 and TRBJ2-1; 8 nucleotides align to TRBD1. The CDR3 loop spans 15 amino acids. Germline V gene lookup returns CDR1 SGHDT and CDR2 YYEEEE. Germline trimming cut 3 bases from V and 10 bases from J; bases unmatched to any gene: 12. CDR3 region: CASSSPGGLTGEQFF. The CDR3 DNA reads as TGTGCCAGCAGCTCCCCAGGGGGCCTTACGGGAGAGCAGTTCTTC.

The V gene is TRBV6-2 or TRBV6-3, the J gene TRBJ2-3; 11 positions agree with TRBD2. The CDR3 contains 15 residues. The V and J ends lost 2 bases and 6 bases, in that order; junction bases with no gene match: 4. CDR1 is MNHEY, CDR2 SVGEGT, per germline. The CDR3, as DNA: TGTGCCAGCAGTTACCTAGCGGGAGGCCGGGATACGCAGTATTTT. Amino acids: CASSYLAGGRDTQYF.

This rearrangement joins TRBV7-8 to TRBJ1-4; 9 nucleotides line up with TRBD1. Germline V gives CDR1 SGHVS, CDR2 FQNEAQ. The length of the CDR3 is 20 residues. After removal of 5 bases from V and 0 bases from J, the junction contained 16 bases not matched to a gene. The CDR3 bases are TGTGCCAGCAGCCCCCTCTTGGGGGACAGGGTTCCGGCAACTAATGAAAAACTGTTTTTT. Protein sequence: CASSPLLGDRVPATNEKLFF.

The chain employs TRBV7-3 and TRBJ1-3; D is uncertain. The V and J ends lost 2 bases and 4 bases respectively, with 12 bases between them. CDR3 length: 15 residues. Germline lookup yields CDR1 SGHTA and CDR2 FQGTGA. CDR3 residues: CASSLFPGSGNTIYF. CDR3 in DNA: TGTGCCAGCAGCTTATTCCCGGGTTCGGGAAACACCATATATTTT.

This chain links TRBV7-8 with TRBJ2-1; weak D call: TRBD2 (5 bases). V lost 1 base to trimming and J lost 9 bases, with 10 bases between them. The germline gives CDR1 SGHVS, CDR2 FQNEAQ. The CDR3 totals 13 residues. CDR3 amino acids: CASSLVVGGEQFF. The CDR3 bases are TGTGCCAGCAGCTTAGTTGTAGGAGGTGAGCAGTTCTTC.

The chain recombines TRBV6-6 with TRBJ2-7, with 10 bases identical to TRBD1. Germline CDR1 and CDR2: MNHNY and SVGAGI (reference sequence). This CDR3 is 15 amino acids long. V dropped 1 base and J dropped 5; count of bases not matched to a gene: 5. The CDR3 is CASSYFDRGRHEQYF. Written as DNA, the CDR3 is TGTGCCAGCAGTTACTTCGACAGGGGGCGGCACGAGCAGTACTTC.

The rearrangement joins TRBV5-6 to TRBJ2-3, with D tentatively TRBD1 (6 bases). Germline assignment: CDR1 SGHDT and CDR2 YYEEEE. The CDR3 spans 15 residues. Trimming removed 4 bases at V and 2 bases at J, with 14 bases between. The CDR3 DNA sequence: TGTGCCAGCAGCGTACAGGGAACGATCACAGATACGCAGTATTTT. This encodes CASSVQGTITDTQYF.

The chain joins TRBV28 to TRBJ2-7, with TRBD2 identical over 9 bases. Looked up from germline, CDR1 is MDHEN and CDR2 is SYDVKM. Trimming at V came to 6 bases and at J to 6 bases, leaving 12 bases not matched to a gene. This CDR3 contains 15 residues. CDR3 nucleotide sequence: TGTGCCAGCAGCCTGGGGGGCGGGAGGGCCGCCGAGCAGTACTTC. This translates into CASSLGGGRAAEQYF.

The chain combines TRBV4-1 with TRBJ1-2, with 8 nucleotides matching TRBD1. Germline assignment: CDR1 MGHRA and CDR2 YSYEKL. The J segment lost 1 base and the V segment lost 4 bases, leaving 2 bases of the junction unmatched. There are 14 residues in the CDR3. The CDR3, as DNA: TGCGCCAGCAGCCGGGACAGGTTTAACTATGGCTACACCTTC. Translating it yields CASSRDRFNYGYTF.